This record concerns one T cell receptor (beta chain) sequence. Assay: immunoSEQ multiplex PCR; the TCRdb copy retains only in-frame clones and omits some. Counted here are 250,000 or so clones, roughly 84% occurring once; the ten biggest clones make up approximately 1.5%. Deletions cut 1 base from V and 2 bases from J, with 13 bases between. The CDR3 spans 15 residues. Germline V CDR1 and CDR2: SQVTM, ANQGSEA. These data come from a study of blood T cell repertoires in COVID-19. Material: peripheral blood. This TCR derives from a woman in her thirties or forties who had recovered from COVID-19. The genes are TRBV29-1 and TRBJ2-3; TRBD2 might be the D (6 bases). The CDR3 is CSVEGRGRSTDTQYF. The CDR3, as DNA: TGCAGCGTTGAAGGGAGGGGAAGGTCCACAGATACGCAGTATTTT.